This T cell receptor beta chain was recovered during a study of T cells in localized non-small cell lung cancer. General study points: Clonality of T cells reached its maximum in uninvolved adjacent lung, surpassing tumor. The study detected a median about 50 of the top 100 tumor clones in adjacent lung.

The germline gives CDR1 SGHRS, CDR2 YFSETQ. J was trimmed by 3 bases and V by 0 bases; bases with no gene match: 12. This CDR3 is built from 19 residues. The assay was immunoSEQ multiplex PCR, and TCRdb's table has in-frame clones only and misses some. The table has about 45,000 clones, around 90% seen once; the top ten hold roughly a tenth. To note about this clone: The antigen is undetermined.

The sample in question was PBMCs, obtained before any cancer treatment. This TCR came from a woman aged 40-69 years with stage II lung adenocarcinoma. The gene calls are TRBV5-1 and TRBJ2-2; TRBD2 agrees at 9 bases. The CDR3 bases are TGCGCCAGCAGCTTGGATACGTGGACTAGCGCTTACTACACCGGGGAGCTGTTTTTT. Translation: CASSLDTWTSAYYTGELFF.